The 6 T cell receptor beta chains below were found in one sample sequenced in a study of cytomegalovirus exposure and HLA in healthy donors. PCR involved 60 Vbeta and 13 Jbeta primers. Sequencing was performed with immunoSEQ multiplex PCR; in TCRdb, only in-frame clones are kept and a portion is missing. The repertoire holds more than 150,000 clones, with about 84% as singletons. Sequenced input: PBMCs. Every receptor here comes from a man between 50 and 59 years old in good health and CMV-seronegative.

V and J are TRBV19 and TRBJ1-4; maybe TRBD1 (6 bases). Germline V gives CDR1 LNHDA, CDR2 SQIVND (reference sequence). This CDR3 region has 15 residues. Trimming stripped 1 base from V and 5 bases from J, with 11 bases between. CDR3 DNA: TGTGCCAGTAGTATAGCCCCAAGGGGGAATGAAAAACTGTTTTTT. This encodes CASSIAPRGNEKLFF. Based on the CDR3 plus reference TRBV19 and TRBJ1-4, the full variable domain is DGGITQSPKYLFRKEGQNVTLSCEQNLNHDAMYWYRQDPGQGLRLIYYSQIVNDFQKGDIAEGYSVSREKKESFPLTVTSAQKNPTAFYLCASSIAPRGNEKLFFGSGTQLSVL.

The chain employs TRBV7-2 and TRBJ1-1; unclear D gene. The CDR3 contains 12 residues. Germline-derived CDR1 and CDR2 are SGHTA and FQGNSA. With 0 bases removed from V and 11 bases from J, the gap between germline ends came to 10 bases. CDR3 region: CASSLAWGGAFF. The CDR3 DNA reads TGTGCCAGCAGCTTAGCGTGGGGAGGGGCTTTCTTT.

The J gene is TRBJ1-4, the V gene TRBV6-5; possible D gene TRBD1, 6 bases. From germline, CDR1 is MNHEY and CDR2 SVGAGI. The CDR3 has 15 amino acids. V was cut by 2 bases and J by 7 bases, with 14 bases left in between. CDR3 sequence: CASSYGQGWGEKLFF. The CDR3 nucleotides are TGTGCCAGCAGTTACGGTCAGGGGTGGGGTGAAAAACTGTTTTTT.

Concerning this clone: At one end, the junction sequence differs from germline, possibly due to a read error. This chain joins TRBV7-9 and TRBJ2-7; 7 positions match TRBD1. CDR1 and CDR2 (germline): SEHNR, FQNEAQ (reference sequence). The CDR3 runs to 15 residues. CDR3 in amino acids: CSSSTLMGQRYEQYF. The CDR3 coding sequence is TGTTCCAGCAGCACACTAATGGGACAGAGATACGAGCAGTACTTC. The full variable domain, in which reference TRBV7-9 and TRBJ2-7 provide the parts outside the CDR3, is DTGVSQNPRHKITKRGQNVTFRCDPISEHNRLYWYRQTLGQGPEFLTYFQNEAQLEKSRLLSDRFSAERPKGSFSTLEIQRTEQGDSAMYLCSSSTLMGQRYEQYFGPGTRLTVT.

The chain's CDR3 is CASGLVVLPIAGQTYNEQFF. The DNA of the CDR3 is TGTGCTAGTGGTTTGGTAGTACTACCTATAGCGGGGCAAACCTACAATGAGCAGTTCTTC. The chain is built from TRBV12-5 and TRBJ2-1; 8 nucleotides agree with TRBD2. The CDR3 runs to 20 residues. V lost 0 bases and J lost 2; bases outside the gene matches: 15. Germline V lookup: CDR1 LGHNT, CDR2 FRNRAP.

The CDR3 reads CASSLGELREQYF. DNA of the CDR3: TGTGCCAGCAGCTTAGGAGAGCTCCGGGAGCAGTACTTC. The rearrangement uses TRBV7-2 and TRBJ2-7; D call uncertain. V was clipped by 1 base and J by 7 bases, with 11 bases between them. The V gene's germline CDR1 is SGHTA and CDR2 FQGNSA. The CDR3 totals 13 residues.